This T cell receptor (beta chain) was found in a study of response to subunit inactivated influenza vaccine. Via MiXCR, TCRdb re-called the RT-PCR reads, giving one row per CDR3 protein. The sample has more than 400,000 distinct CDR3 sequences; 11% are singletons. This receptor was obtained from a man aged 50-60 years who received an inactivated influenza vaccine. The source was PBMCs from blood, collected roughly 48 days after vaccination.

The CDR3 coding sequence is TGTGCCAGCAGCCAACAATTAACCGGAGGGGCTGGGGAAAAACTGTTTTTT. Translating it yields CASSQQLTGGAGEKLFF. The chain joins TRBV4-2 to TRBJ1-4, with D possibly being TRBD1 (5 bases). This CDR3 is built from 17 residues. V lost 2 bases and J 8 bases, leaving 21 bases between the germline ends. Germline-derived CDR1 and CDR2 are LGHNA and YNFKEQ.